The table lists the clone carrying this TCR beta chain with many counts. Antigen unknown. Amplification of the TCR beta CDR3 (from genomic DNA) was done by two-round multiplex PCR. Primers were specific to each TRBV and TRBJ gene in first-round PCR. Via MiXCR, TCRdb re-called the multiplex PCR reads, giving one row per CDR3 protein. The sample consists of roughly 29,000 distinct CDR3 sequences, roughly 30% of them appearing once. The entry originates in a study of prognosis after radiotherapy for stage I lung cancer. The CDR3 is made up of 17 amino acids. CDR1 is SGDLS and CDR2 is YYNGEE in the germline V gene. The trim removed 3 bases at V and 1 base at J, leaving 8 bases unmatched. The study's findings and limits: There was a fall in unique TCR clone counts after stereotactic body radiation therapy, median around 9,500 versus 6,500.

The receptor was isolated from a donor older than 45 with non-small cell lung cancer. This rearrangement joins TRBV9 to TRBJ2-5; 11 bases are shared with TRBD2. The source was PBMCs, collected before or after stereotactic body radiation therapy (not recorded which). CDR3 loop: CASSAGTSGSSQETQYF. The CDR3 nucleotides read TGTGCCAGCAGCGCCGGGACTAGCGGATCATCCCAAGAGACCCAGTACTTC. The variable domain in full, completed from reference TRBV9 and TRBJ2-5, reads DSGVTQTPKHLITATGQRVTLRCSPRSGDLSVYWYQQSLDQGLQFLIQYYNGEERAKGNILERFSAQQFPDLHSELNLSSLELGDSALYFCASSAGTSGSSQETQYFGPGTRLLVL.